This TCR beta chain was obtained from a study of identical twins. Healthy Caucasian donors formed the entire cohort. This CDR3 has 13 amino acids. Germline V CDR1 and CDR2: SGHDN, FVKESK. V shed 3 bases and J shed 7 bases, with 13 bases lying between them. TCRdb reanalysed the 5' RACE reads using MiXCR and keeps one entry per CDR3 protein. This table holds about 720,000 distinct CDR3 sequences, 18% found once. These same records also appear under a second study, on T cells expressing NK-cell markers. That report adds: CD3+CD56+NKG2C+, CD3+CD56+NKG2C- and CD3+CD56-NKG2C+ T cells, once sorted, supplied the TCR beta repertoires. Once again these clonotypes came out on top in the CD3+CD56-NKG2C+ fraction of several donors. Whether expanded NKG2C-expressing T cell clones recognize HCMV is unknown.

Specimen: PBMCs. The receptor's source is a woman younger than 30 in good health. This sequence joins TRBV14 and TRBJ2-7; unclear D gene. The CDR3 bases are TGTGCCAGCAGCCAGATAATGGACGGGGAGCAGTACTTC. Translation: CASSQIMDGEQYF. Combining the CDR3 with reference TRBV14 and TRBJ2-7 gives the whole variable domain EAGVTQFPSHSVIEKGQTVTLRCDPISGHDNLYWYRRVMGKEIKFLLHFVKESKQDESGMPNNRFLAERTGGTYSTLKVQPAELEDSGVYFCASSQIMDGEQYFGPGTRLTVT.